Presented here are 21 T cell receptor beta chains from one specimen sequenced in a study of cytomegalovirus exposure and HLA in healthy donors. The primer mix had 60 Vbeta and 13 Jbeta primers. Clones were read by immunoSEQ multiplex PCR, and TCRdb kept only the in-frame ones, dropping some. The sample holds about 200,000 clones, less than 80% seen once. What was sequenced was PBMCs. These receptors came from a girl aged 2 to 10 in good health and CMV-seronegative.

V usage is TRBV11-2 and J usage is TRBJ2-7, with D uncertain. The CDR3 length is 14 residues. Germline CDR1 reads SGHAT; CDR2 reads FQNNGV. V dropped 5 bases and J dropped 3 bases, with 14 bases sitting between them. Written as DNA, the CDR3 is TGTGCCAGCAGCCCATCGGCAGGCCGCTACGAGCAGTACTTC. Amino acid sequence: CASSPSAGRYEQYF.

This clone was counted only a few times. The V gene is TRBV5-6, the J gene TRBJ2-1; D not certain. The germline gives CDR1 SGHDT, CDR2 YYEEEE. This CDR3 contains 13 residues. With 0 bases removed from V and 9 bases from J, the gap between germline ends came to 10 bases. The CDR3 nucleotides are TGTGCCAGCAGCTTGGTTAGTGGCGGTGAGCAGTTCTTC. Translated, it gives CASSLVSGGEQFF.

This sequence joins TRBV5-4 and TRBJ1-2, with D possibly TRBD1 on 5 matching bases. The CDR3 runs 14 residues. CDR1 is SGHNT and CDR2 is YYREEE in the germline V gene (reference sequence). The V gene lost 0 bases and the J gene lost 6 bases, with 12 bases spanning the gap. This CDR3 reads CASSLGEGTHGYTF. In DNA, the CDR3 is TGTGCCAGCAGCTTGGGGGAGGGGACCCATGGCTACACCTTC.

The chain recombines TRBV7-9 with TRBJ1-5; 9 positions agree with TRBD1. V trimming: 5 bases; J trimming: 6 bases; junction bases outside the gene matches: 11. Germline CDR1 SEHNR, CDR2 FQNEAQ (reference sequence). CDR3 size: 16 residues. The CDR3 bases are TGTGCCAGCAGCCTGACCACAGGGGGCGCAAGTCAGCCCCAGCATTTT. This translates into CASSLTTGGASQPQHF.

The chain uses TRBV5-1 and TRBJ1-2; D not resolved. This CDR3 comprises 14 residues. CDR1 is SGHRS, CDR2 YFSETQ, per germline. The germline V and J ends were trimmed by 3 bases and 7 bases, with 16 bases remaining between them. The CDR3, as DNA: TGCGCCAGCAGCTCGGACCGGGGTGAGGGTGGCTACACCTTC. This encodes CASSSDRGEGGYTF.

V usage is TRBV6-5 and J usage is TRBJ2-2, with TRBD1 as a possible D gene (5 bases). The CDR3 loop spans 13 amino acids. V was pared by 5 bases and J by 4 bases, with 8 bases between. CDR1 and CDR2 (germline): MNHEY, SVGAGI. This CDR3 is CASSRGFTGELFF. The CDR3 region has the DNA TGTGCCAGCAGTAGGGGTTTCACCGGGGAGCTGTTTTTT.

V and J are TRBV4-2 and TRBJ1-5; possible D gene TRBD1, 6 bases. Germline assignment: CDR1 LGHNA and CDR2 YNFKEQ. The V end lost 0 bases, the J end lost 7 bases, and 13 bases lay between the germline ends. This CDR3 has 15 amino acids. The DNA of the CDR3 is TGTGCCAGCAGCCAAGATTCGGGGGGCGGCCAGCCCCAGCATTTT. It codes for CASSQDSGGGQPQHF.

This chain uses TRBV7-2 with TRBJ2-1; possibly TRBD2 for D (5 bases). CDR1 and CDR2 from the germline V gene are SGHTA and FQGNSA. V lost 2 bases, J lost 8 bases, and 10 bases lay in between. The CDR3 runs 13 residues. In DNA, the CDR3 is TGTGCCAGCAGCTTACCTAGTAGCGATGAGCAGTTCTTC. Translating it yields CASSLPSSDEQFF.

This sequence joins TRBV19 and TRBJ1-6; 7 bases align to TRBD1. With 3 bases clipped from V and 7 bases from J, the junction kept 6 bases outside the gene matches. The CDR3 is 15 residues long. Germline CDR1 is LNHDA and CDR2 is SQIVND (reference sequence). CDR3 amino acids: CASSIRAGGNSPLHF. The DNA for the CDR3 is TGTGCCAGTAGTATCCGCGCAGGGGGGAATTCACCCCTCCACTTT. The whole variable domain, remainder taken from reference TRBV19 and TRBJ1-6, is DGGITQSPKYLFRKEGQNVTLSCEQNLNHDAMYWYRQDPGQGLRLIYYSQIVNDFQKGDIAEGYSVSREKKESFPLTVTSAQKNPTAFYLCASSIRAGGNSPLHFGNGTRLTVT.

The chain combines TRBV5-4 with TRBJ2-5, with 14 bases matching TRBD2. The DNA matches TRBJ2-7 better at its end, which makes the J call doubtful. The CDR3 totals 15 residues. Per the germline V gene, CDR1 is SGHNT and CDR2 is YYREEE (reference sequence). DNA for the CDR3: TGTGCCAGCAGCGTGACTAGCGGGGGGGCCCACGAGCAGTACTTC. It specifies CASSVTSGGAHEQYF.

The rearrangement links TRBV25-1 to TRBJ1-4, with a tentative D call TRBD1 (5 bases). Deletions cut 3 bases from V and 8 bases from J, with 10 bases between. The CDR3 is 13 residues long. Per the germline V gene, CDR1 is MGHDK and CDR2 is SYGVNS. CDR3 loop: CASSDPQAEKLFF. CDR3 sequence (DNA): TGTGCCAGCAGTGATCCACAGGCGGAAAAACTGTTTTTT.

The chain couples TRBV7-2 to TRBJ1-2; a weak D match, TRBD1 (6 bases). CDR1 is SGHTA, CDR2 FQGNSA, per germline. The germline V and J ends were trimmed by 7 bases and 5 bases, with 17 bases remaining between them. The CDR3 covers 14 residues. In nucleotides, the CDR3 is TGTGCCAGCACCCGAAGCAGGACAGATTATGGCTACACCTTC. Its translation: CASTRSRTDYGYTF.

The rearrangement links TRBV7-9 to TRBJ2-1; a weak D match, TRBD1 (5 bases). CDR1 SEHNR and CDR2 FQNEAQ come from the germline V gene (reference sequence). The CDR3 totals 15 residues. The V gene lost 4 bases and the J gene lost 6 bases, with 16 bases spanning the gap. CDR3 protein: CASSSSRGWGNEQFF. Written as DNA, the CDR3 is TGTGCCAGCAGCTCGTCAAGGGGATGGGGCAATGAGCAGTTCTTC.

This sequence joins TRBV5-8 and TRBJ2-2, with D unresolved. The V gene lost 0 bases and the J gene lost 1 base, with 4 bases spanning the gap. The CDR3 is 14 residues long. Germline values: CDR1 SGHTS, CDR2 YDEGEE. The CDR3 region has the DNA TGTGCCAGCAGCTTGGCCCAGAACACCGGGGAGCTGTTTTTT. This gives the protein CASSLAQNTGELFF.

The chain links TRBV5-4 to TRBJ2-1; 7 bases align to TRBD2. V gave up 1 base and J gave up 7 bases; unmatched junction bases: 5. This CDR3 region has 14 residues. Germline V CDR1 and CDR2: SGHNT, YYREEE (reference sequence). DNA for the CDR3: TGTGCCAGCAGCTTGCTTTCGGGGGGTAATGAGCAGTTCTTC. It yields the protein CASSLLSGGNEQFF.

The chain joins TRBV9 to TRBJ2-7, with no clear D. Germline values: CDR1 SGDLS, CDR2 YYNGEE. CDR3 length: 15 amino acids. V lost 0 bases to trimming and J lost 2 bases, with 12 bases between them. CDR3 protein: CASSVAPADTYEQYF. In DNA, the CDR3 is TGTGCCAGCAGCGTAGCCCCTGCAGATACCTACGAGCAGTACTTC.

This rearrangement joins TRBV19 to TRBJ2-2; 7 bases are a match to TRBD2. J lost 6 bases, V lost 6 bases, and 7 bases had no gene match. In germline, CDR1 is LNHDA, CDR2 SQIVND (reference sequence). CDR3 length: 14 residues. The CDR3 region has the DNA TGTGCCAGTAGCAGCGGGACCCCCCCCGGGGAGCTGTTTTTT. This sequence encodes CASSSGTPPGELFF.

The sample holds one count of this clone. CDR3 DNA sequence: TGCGCCAGCAGACTTTACGTGGGGACAGGGAGACACGAGCAGTACTTC. It encodes CASRLYVGTGRHEQYF. V and J are TRBV23-1 and TRBJ2-7; 9 nucleotides align to TRBD1. TRBV23-1 is sorted into the ORF group, with uncertain function. The CDR3 extends over 16 amino acids. The ends lost 6 bases at V and 5 bases at J; junction bases unmatched: 14.

This sequence joins TRBV5-1 and TRBJ1-3, with 8 bases lining up with TRBD1. The CDR3 spans 18 residues. V dropped 7 bases and J dropped 2; count of bases not matched to a gene: 17. The germline V gene has CDR1 SGHRS and CDR2 YFSETQ. The CDR3 here is CASRGQGGQEWPGNTIYF. In DNA form, the CDR3 reads TGCGCCAGCCGTGGACAGGGAGGGCAGGAATGGCCTGGAAACACCATATATTTT. Full variable domain (rest looked up from reference TRBV5-1 and TRBJ1-3): KAGVTQTPRYLIKTRGQQVTLSCSPISGHRSVSWYQQTPGQGLQFLFEYFSETQRNKGNFPGRFSGRQFSNSRSEMNVSTLELGDSALYLCASRGQGGQEWPGNTIYFGEGSWLTVV.

The chain recombines TRBV6-5 with TRBJ2-1; 8 bases are a match to TRBD1. The CDR3 length is 13 residues. CDR1 is MNHEY and CDR2 is SVGAGI in the germline V gene. Unmatched junction bases numbered 7, after V lost 5 bases and J lost 10 bases. This CDR3 reads CASSTDRDSEQFF. CDR3 coding DNA: TGTGCCAGCAGTACGGACAGGGACAGCGAGCAGTTCTTC.

This clone came up a few times. The chain combines TRBV5-6 with TRBJ2-5, with TRBD2 identical over 14 bases. V shed 4 bases, J shed 5 bases, and the junction held 4 bases outside the gene matches. The CDR3 spans 15 residues. In germline, CDR1 is SGHDT, CDR2 YYEEEE. The CDR3 coding sequence is TGTGCCAGCAGCGGATGGACTAGCGGGGGGGAGACCCAGTACTTC. Translated, it gives CASSGWTSGGETQYF.